The 13 T cell receptor beta chains below were found in one sample sequenced in a study of T cells after yellow fever vaccination. A single record per CDR3 protein comes from TCRdb applying MiXCR to the 5' RACE reads. Altogether about 49,000 distinct CDR3 sequences are present, 6% to 8% being singletons, with the ten largest covering 28%. Here the sequenced sample was CD8+ T cells sorted from PBMCs, taken roughly 14 days after the first yellow fever vaccination. The receptors come from a man in his late teens or twenties who received the YFV17D yellow fever vaccine.

This clonotype was seen at least ten times. The chain links TRBV7-2 to TRBJ2-3; 10 nucleotides align to TRBD1. V dropped 4 bases and J dropped 2; count of bases not matched to a gene: 3. Looked up from germline, CDR1 is SGHTA and CDR2 is FQGNSA. The CDR3 has 15 residues. DNA of the CDR3: TGTGCCAGCAGCTACCGACAGGGGGCCACAGATACGCAGTATTTT. Protein: CASSYRQGATDTQYF.

The genes are TRBV7-6 and TRBJ2-3; D is unclear. There are 15 residues in the CDR3. Germline CDR1 SGHVS, CDR2 FNYEAQ. Between the trimmed V and J ends, which lost 2 bases and 2 bases, there was a span of 11 bases. The CDR3 loop is CASSLSRTLTDTQYF. CDR3 coding DNA: TGTGCCAGCAGCTTATCAAGGACGCTCACAGATACGCAGTATTTT.

This clonotype occurred many times. The chain links TRBV5-1 to TRBJ2-3; maybe TRBD2 (7 bases). The CDR3 covers 14 residues. V lost 0 bases, J lost 6 bases, and 11 bases lay in between. Germline V gene lookup returns CDR1 SGHRS and CDR2 YFSETQ. CDR3 DNA: TGCGCCAGCAGCTTGGCCAGGGGAGGGGATACGCAGTATTTT. Translating gives CASSLARGGDTQYF.

There are many counts of this clonotype. The CDR3 bases are TGTGCCAGCAGCCGGCGGGACAGAGAAAACATTCAGTACTTC. This encodes CASSRRDRENIQYF. The V and J genes are TRBV7-2 and TRBJ2-4; tentatively, D is TRBD1 (7 bases). Looked up from germline, CDR1 is SGHTA and CDR2 is FQGNSA. With 5 bases removed from V and 5 bases from J, the gap between germline ends came to 13 bases. This CDR3 has 14 amino acids.

Only a few counts were recorded for this clonotype. CDR3 bases: TGTGCCAGCAGCTTGTCTGGCGGGGGTGATACGCAGTATTTT. Protein sequence: CASSLSGGGDTQYF. The rearrangement joins TRBV5-4 to TRBJ2-3; TRBD2 matches at 7 bases. Per the germline V gene, CDR1 is SGHNT and CDR2 is YYREEE (reference sequence). The CDR3 is 14 residues long. Trimming took 1 base from V and 6 from J; bases not matched to a gene: 5.

In this sample, this clonotype turned up a few times. The chain recombines TRBV20-1 with TRBJ1-1, with a tentative D call TRBD1 (6 bases). V dropped 0 bases and J dropped 0 bases, with 11 bases sitting between them. The CDR3 length is 15 residues. Germline CDR1 is DFQATT and CDR2 is SNEGSKA (reference sequence). The CDR3 spells CSARDDRLMNTEAFF. Here the CDR3 DNA reads TGCAGTGCTAGAGATGACAGGCTCATGAACACTGAAGCTTTCTTT.

This clonotype came up many times. The rearrangement uses TRBV12-3 or TRBV12-4 and TRBJ1-1, with D possibly TRBD1 on 5 matching bases. Trimming shortened V by 6 bases and J by 2 bases, and 13 bases separated the two germline ends. The CDR3 has 14 residues. The CDR3 is CASSPGPVNTEAFF. In nucleotides, the CDR3 is TGTGCCAGCAGCCCGGGACCGGTAAACACTGAAGCTTTCTTT.

This clonotype turned up a few times. The rearrangement uses TRBV6-2 or TRBV6-3 and TRBJ1-3; tentative D call: TRBD1 (6 bases). Germline V gene sequence: CDR1 MNHEY, CDR2 SVGEGT. V gave up 7 bases and J gave up 1 base, with 14 bases separating them. The CDR3 length is 15 residues. CDR3 DNA: TGTGCCAGCACTAACCAGGACAGTTCTGGAAACACCATATATTTT. Protein sequence: CASTNQDSSGNTIYF.

This clonotype showed up just a few times. This chain uses TRBV12-3 or TRBV12-4 with TRBJ2-5; D not resolved. This CDR3 is built from 16 residues. The V end lost 1 base, the J end lost 1 base, and 13 bases lay between the germline ends. In DNA form, the CDR3 reads TGTGCCAGCAGTTTAGTAGGCCTCGTAGTCCAAGAGACCCAGTACTTC. It encodes CASSLVGLVVQETQYF.

In its sample, this clonotype was seen many times. The chain is built from TRBV20-1 and TRBJ2-2, with no clear D. V lost 2 bases and J lost 0, with 10 bases in between. CDR3 size: 15 residues. Germline CDR1 is DFQATT and CDR2 is SNEGSKA (reference sequence). The CDR3 spells CSARPWPSNTGELFF. The CDR3 DNA reads as TGCAGTGCTAGACCCTGGCCATCGAACACCGGGGAGCTGTTTTTT.

This clonotype was observed at least ten times. The genes are TRBV3-1 and TRBJ2-3, with a weak D call TRBD2 (6 bases). CDR3 length equals 17 residues. Trimming shortened V by 3 bases and J by 1 base, and 17 bases separated the two germline ends. Germline V lookup: CDR1 LGHDT, CDR2 YNNKEL (reference sequence). CDR3 sequence: CASSHMAVASGTDTQYF. CDR3 bases: TGTGCCAGCAGCCATATGGCGGTCGCTAGCGGCACAGATACGCAGTATTTT.

This clonotype was seen many times. The gene calls are TRBV4-1 and TRBJ1-5, with TRBD1 identical over 8 bases. The CDR3 sequence is 14 residues long. J lost 4 bases, V lost 3 bases, and 2 bases had no gene match. Germline V gene lookup returns CDR1 MGHRA and CDR2 YSYEKL. CDR3 sequence: CASSHRQGNQPQHF. The DNA for the CDR3 is TGCGCCAGCAGCCACCGACAGGGGAATCAGCCCCAGCATTTT.

In this sample, this clonotype turned up many times. The chain is built from TRBV25-1 and TRBJ1-1; D gene ambiguous. CDR1 and CDR2 from the germline V gene are MGHDK and SYGVNS. The CDR3 consists of 16 residues. Trimming shortened V by 8 bases and J by 4 bases, and 23 bases separated the two germline ends. CDR3 DNA sequence: TGTGCCAGCTCTTCACGGGTCCTCCCGGGGAGCACTGAAGCTTTCTTT. It encodes CASSSRVLPGSTEAFF.